The 25 T cell receptor beta chains reported below all come from one sample, sequenced in a study of cytomegalovirus exposure and HLA in healthy donors. The PCR had 60 Vbeta and 13 Jbeta primers. Sequencing used immunoSEQ multiplex PCR; TCRdb keeps in-frame clones, though not all of them. The sample yields some 130,000 clones, approximately 83% seen once. Material: PBMCs. These receptors came from a man aged 35 to 55 in good health and CMV-seronegative.

The chain is built from TRBV6-5 and TRBJ2-7; 11 bases line up with TRBD1. CDR3 size: 16 residues. From germline, CDR1 is MNHEY and CDR2 SVGAGI. V was clipped by 2 bases and J by 2 bases; unmatched bases: 5. The CDR3: CASSYEPGQGAYEQYF. For the CDR3, the DNA is TGTGCCAGCAGTTACGAGCCGGGACAGGGGGCCTACGAGCAGTACTTC.

This chain links TRBV6-5 with TRBJ1-2; a possible D gene is TRBD1 (5 bases). Trimming stripped 4 bases from V and 3 bases from J, with 9 bases between. Germline CDR1 reads MNHEY; CDR2 reads SVGAGI. This CDR3 has 13 amino acids. The CDR3 coding sequence is TGTGCCAGCAGTTGGGGCGGCCACTATGGCTACACCTTC. Protein sequence: CASSWGGHYGYTF.

DNA for the CDR3: TGTGCCTGGAGTGGGAGACAGGGGCACTACGAGCAGTACTTC. Protein product: CAWSGRQGHYEQYF. The V call is TRBV30, the J call TRBJ2-7; 8 positions agree with TRBD1. The CDR3 contains 14 residues. With 1 base clipped from V and 3 bases from J, the junction kept 5 bases outside the gene matches. CDR1 is GTSNPN, CDR2 SVGIG, per germline (reference sequence).

The V gene is TRBV25-1, the J gene TRBJ2-1, with TRBD2 identical over 8 bases. J gave up 4 bases and V 4 bases, and 9 bases lay outside the gene matches. Germline V CDR1 and CDR2: MGHDK, SYGVNS. There are 16 residues in the CDR3. CDR3 region: CASSANRPGGYNEQFF. The CDR3 DNA follows: TGTGCCAGCAGTGCAAACCGCCCGGGGGGGTACAATGAGCAGTTCTTC.

This clone has more than one count but fewer than ten. The V call is TRBV6-6, the J call TRBJ1-4; 7 nucleotides line up with TRBD1. Losses at the gene ends were 2 bases for V and 6 bases for J; bases not matched to a gene: 6. CDR1 is MNHNY and CDR2 is SVGAGI in the germline V gene (reference sequence). The CDR3 is 15 amino acids. The CDR3 spells CASSYGGTEDEKLFF. The CDR3 coding sequence is TGTGCCAGCAGTTACGGGGGGACAGAGGATGAAAAACTGTTTTTT.

The rearrangement uses TRBV28 and TRBJ2-7; maybe TRBD1 (6 bases). V was pared by 7 bases and J by 2 bases, with 12 bases between. CDR3 length: 13 amino acids. Looked up from germline, CDR1 is MDHEN and CDR2 is SYDVKM. The CDR3 loop is CASTPDSTYEQYF. CDR3 bases: TGTGCCAGCACGCCGGACAGCACCTACGAGCAGTACTTC.

The V and J genes are TRBV6-5 and TRBJ1-2; 9 bases are a match to TRBD1. The CDR3 runs to 14 residues. V gave up 2 bases and J gave up 6 bases; unmatched junction bases: 4. CDR1 MNHEY and CDR2 SVGAGI come from the germline V gene. The chain's CDR3 is CASSYLDRGDGYTF. The CDR3 DNA is TGTGCCAGCAGTTACCTCGACAGGGGGGATGGCTACACCTTC.

The genes are TRBV9 and TRBJ1-2, with 7 positions matching TRBD1. Germline CDR1 reads SGDLS; CDR2 reads YYNGEE. This CDR3 has 15 amino acids. J gave up 4 bases and V 2 bases, and 8 bases lay outside the gene matches. The CDR3 nucleotides are TGTGCCAGCAGCGTCACCGGGACAGATGCCTATGGCTACACCTTC. It codes for CASSVTGTDAYGYTF. The entire variable domain, with the rest obtained from reference TRBV9 and TRBJ1-2, is as follows: DSGVTQTPKHLITATGQRVTLRCSPRSGDLSVYWYQQSLDQGLQFLIQYYNGEERAKGNILERFSAQQFPDLHSELNLSSLELGDSALYFCASSVTGTDAYGYTFGSGTRLTVV.

CDR3 in DNA: TGTGCCAGCAGCTCCGGCAGGCACTACGAGCAGTACTTC. Its protein product is CASSSGRHYEQYF. The genes are TRBV5-6 and TRBJ2-7; D is uncertain. Looked up from germline, CDR1 is SGHDT and CDR2 is YYEEEE. Deletions cut 3 bases from V and 3 bases from J, with 10 bases between. The CDR3 consists of 13 residues.

CDR3 in amino acids: CASSEPGLTYNEQFF. CDR3 sequence (DNA): TGTGCCAGCAGTGAACCAGGGCTAACCTACAATGAGCAGTTCTTC. The V call is TRBV6-1, the J call TRBJ2-1, with D perhaps matching TRBD1 (5 bases). CDR1 is MNHNS and CDR2 is SASEGT in the germline V gene. Trimming removed 2 bases at V and 2 bases at J, with 10 bases between. The CDR3 covers 15 residues.

The sample holds a few counts of this clone. This CDR3 reads CASNPPRTSTDTQYF. The CDR3 DNA sequence: TGTGCCAGCAACCCCCCTAGGACTAGCACAGATACGCAGTATTTT. This chain joins TRBV28 and TRBJ2-3, with a tentative D call TRBD2 (5 bases). CDR1 and CDR2 from the germline V gene are MDHEN and SYDVKM. This CDR3 is 15 amino acids long. Deletions cut 7 bases from V and 0 bases from J, with 14 bases between.

The chain is built from TRBV4-3 and TRBJ1-2; D gene ambiguous. V shed 3 bases and J shed 4 bases, with 12 bases lying between them. CDR1 is LGHNA and CDR2 is YSLEER in the germline V gene. The CDR3 runs to 14 residues. CDR3 in amino acids: CASSQRGTAYGYTF. DNA for the CDR3: TGCGCCAGCAGCCAGCGAGGAACCGCCTATGGCTACACCTTC.

The chain couples TRBV30 to TRBJ1-1; D is uncertain. The CDR3 loop spans 12 amino acids. Trimming stripped 0 bases from V and 6 bases from J, with 8 bases between. Germline V CDR1 and CDR2: GTSNPN, SVGIG (reference sequence). This CDR3 reads CAWSVLQAEAFF. The CDR3 bases are TGTGCCTGGAGTGTACTTCAGGCTGAAGCTTTCTTT.

The rearrangement joins TRBV6-4 to TRBJ1-2, with D maybe TRBD1 (5 bases). The CDR3 contains 14 residues. V was clipped by 3 bases and J by 3 bases, with 11 bases between them. Per the germline V gene, CDR1 is MRHNA and CDR2 is SNTAGT. In DNA form, the CDR3 reads TGTGCCAGCAGTGAAAACCAGGGCGACTATGGCTACACCTTC. Amino acids: CASSENQGDYGYTF.

The rearrangement uses TRBV10-3 and TRBJ2-3, with 7 positions matching TRBD2. Per the germline V gene, CDR1 is ENHRY and CDR2 is SYGVKD. The CDR3 is 16 residues long. The junction had 9 bases not matched to a gene; V was cut back by 2 bases and J by 4 bases. The CDR3 reads CAISEGAGVLSDTQYF. CDR3 coding DNA: TGTGCCATCAGTGAGGGGGCGGGAGTACTTTCAGATACGCAGTATTTT.

This clone occurred a few times. This chain links TRBV6-4 with TRBJ2-5; 9 bases are a match to TRBD2. Germline CDR1 and CDR2: MRHNA and SNTAGT. The V and J ends lost 5 bases and 2 bases, in that order; junction bases with no gene match: 6. The CDR3 contains 15 residues. The CDR3 sequence is CASSTTSGAQETQYF. The CDR3 DNA reads as TGTGCCAGCAGTACGACTAGCGGAGCTCAAGAGACCCAGTACTTC.

The gene calls are TRBV7-9 and TRBJ2-7; a possible D gene is TRBD2 (5 bases). Between the trimmed V and J ends, which lost 5 bases and 1 base, there was a span of 9 bases. The CDR3 contains 13 residues. Looked up from germline, CDR1 is SEHNR and CDR2 is FQNEAQ (reference sequence). The CDR3 loop reads CASSVTISYEQYF. CDR3 bases: TGTGCCAGCAGCGTGACTATTTCCTACGAGCAGTACTTC. The complete variable domain, with remaining parts taken from reference TRBV7-9 and TRBJ2-7, reads DTGVSQNPRHKITKRGQNVTFRCDPISEHNRLYWYRQTLGQGPEFLTYFQNEAQLEKSRLLSDRFSAERPKGSFSTLEIQRTEQGDSAMYLCASSVTISYEQYFGPGTRLTVT.

The V call is TRBV29-1, the J call TRBJ2-3; D is unresolved. V was pared by 4 bases and J by 5 bases, with 10 bases between. Germline CDR1 and CDR2: SQVTM and ANQGSEA. The CDR3 consists of 12 residues. The CDR3 DNA sequence: TGCAGCGTTGTCGAACAGTTAGATACGCAGTATTTT. It specifies CSVVEQLDTQYF.

The V call is TRBV7-6, the J call TRBJ2-3, with D hard to call. The CDR3 is 15 amino acids. From germline, CDR1 is SGHVS and CDR2 FNYEAQ. The V end was cut by 0 bases, the J end by 9 bases, with 16 bases between. The CDR3 bases are TGTGCCAGCAGCTTAGCTAGCCGCCGCCTCCAGACGCAGTATTTT. Its translation is CASSLASRRLQTQYF.

The J gene is TRBJ1-5, the V gene TRBV15, with TRBD1 matching 8 bases. V shed 6 bases and J 1 base; nucleotides not matched to a gene: 8. CDR3 size: 16 residues. Germline V gene data show CDR1 as LNHNV and CDR2 as YYDKDF (reference sequence). CDR3 in DNA: TGTGCCACCAGACCTGATCAGGGGGCGAGCAATCAGCCCCAGCATTTT. Its translation is CATRPDQGASNQPQHF.

The chain employs TRBV18 and TRBJ2-5; D may be TRBD1 (6 bases). The ends were cut back, 3 bases at V and 2 bases at J, with 10 bases in the middle. The CDR3 length is 14 residues. Germline V gives CDR1 KGHSH, CDR2 LQKENI. Written as DNA, the CDR3 is TGTGCCAGCTCACCCGGACAGTTACAAGAGACCCAGTACTTC. Protein sequence: CASSPGQLQETQYF.

The CDR3 sequence is CASSPLEVGAGEQFF. In DNA, the CDR3 is TGCGCCAGCAGCCCACTAGAGGTGGGGGCGGGTGAGCAGTTCTTC. The rearrangement links TRBV5-1 to TRBJ2-1; tentatively, D is TRBD1 (6 bases). Trimming took off 4 bases at V and 9 bases at J, with 20 bases between the two ends. Germline lookup yields CDR1 SGHRS and CDR2 YFSETQ. The CDR3 is made up of 15 amino acids.

The chain employs TRBV5-4 and TRBJ1-2; D unclear. V was shortened by 0 bases and J by 0 bases, with 6 bases between the two germline ends. Per the germline V gene, CDR1 is SGHNT and CDR2 is YYREEE (reference sequence). CDR3 length: 14 residues. The DNA for the CDR3 is TGTGCCAGCAGCTTGGATTCAACTAACTATGGCTACACCTTC. Translation: CASSLDSTNYGYTF.

The chain joins TRBV28 to TRBJ2-3; D unresolved. The CDR3 contains 12 residues. Germline V lookup: CDR1 MDHEN, CDR2 SYDVKM. Trimming took 6 bases from V and 8 from J, leaving 12 bases between them. This CDR3 reads CASSDPPSTQYF. In DNA, the CDR3 is TGTGCCAGCAGCGATCCCCCCAGTACGCAGTATTTT.

The V gene is TRBV4-2, the J gene TRBJ2-5, with 11 bases matching TRBD2. This CDR3 has 15 residues. Trimming removed 4 bases from V and 3 bases from J; junction bases left unmatched: 4. Germline V lookup: CDR1 LGHNA, CDR2 YNFKEQ. CDR3 DNA sequence: TGTGCCAGCAGCCCCGTAGCGGGAGGGGAAGAGACCCAGTACTTC. Encoded protein: CASSPVAGGEETQYF.